Presented here are 24 T cell receptor beta chains from one specimen sequenced in a study of blood T cell repertoires in COVID-19. Assay used: immunoSEQ multiplex PCR; TCRdb lists only in-frame clones, some missing. Counted here are hundreds of thousands of clones, around 89% occurring once; the ten biggest clones make up about 4.6%. Sequenced material: peripheral blood. Every receptor here comes from a man in his forties with acute or convalescent COVID-19.

This chain links TRBV7-2 with TRBJ1-6; D unclear. V shed 2 bases and J shed 8 bases, with 13 bases lying between them. The CDR3 consists of 15 residues. CDR1 is SGHTA and CDR2 is FQGNSA in the germline V gene. The DNA for the CDR3 is TGTGCCAGCAGCTTATTCCCGGGGAGTGATTCACCCCTCCACTTT. Its protein is CASSLFPGSDSPLHF.

A note on this clone: This specimen includes other DNA sequences encoding the same CDR3. The chain joins TRBV6-5 to TRBJ1-1; D is possibly TRBD1 (6 bases). The CDR3 is 14 amino acids. Trimming removed 0 bases at V and 1 base at J, with 6 bases between. Looked up from germline, CDR1 is MNHEY and CDR2 is SVGAGI. This chain's CDR3 is CASSYSTGNTEAFF. Written as DNA, the CDR3 is TGTGCCAGCAGTTACTCGACAGGGAACACTGAAGCTTTCTTT.

The rearrangement links TRBV19 to TRBJ1-5; possible D gene TRBD1, 5 bases. The CDR3 has 13 residues. Per germline, CDR1 LNHDA and CDR2 SQIVND (reference sequence). V lost 6 bases, J lost 6 bases, and 12 bases lay in between. Written as DNA, the CDR3 is TGTGCCAGTAGGGCCCTGCAGGGTCAGCCCCAGCATTTT. It translates to CASRALQGQPQHF.

CDR3 protein: CASSGLSPRKQYF. In DNA form, the CDR3 reads TGTGCCAGCAGCGGGCTGTCCCCCAGAAAGCAGTACTTC. The chain has TRBV11-1 and TRBJ2-7, with D hard to call. The CDR3 is made up of 13 amino acids. Looked up from germline, CDR1 is SGHAT and CDR2 is FQDESV (reference sequence). V was clipped by 5 bases and J by 8 bases, with 16 bases between them.

The rearrangement links TRBV4-1 to TRBJ2-3; 8 nucleotides line up with TRBD2. Germline CDR1 reads MGHRA; CDR2 reads YSYEKL. The CDR3 length is 19 residues. V shed 0 bases, J shed 5 bases, and the junction held 16 bases outside the gene matches. CDR3 in DNA: TGCGCCAGCAGCCAAGACCCAACCTCGGGGGGGGGCTGGGGAGATACGCAGTATTTT. This sequence encodes CASSQDPTSGGGWGDTQYF.

This clone appeared once. The conserved closing phenylalanine or tryptophan is absent in this CDR3, likely reflecting a read error. It is unclear where the CDR3 begins or ends on the DNA, so no DNA is shown, and the CDR3 is as TCRdb lists it. The V call is TRBV2, the J call TRBJ2-7; the table's D call of TRBD2 was not tested on the DNA. From its first to its last residue, the CDR3 has 14 amino acids. Per the germline V gene, CDR1 is SNHLY and CDR2 is FYNNEI. The CDR3 loop reads CASSEALPAGATLL.

V is TRBV18 and J is TRBJ2-1; D is perhaps TRBD2 (6 bases). Trimming removed 1 base from V and 11 bases from J, with 15 bases in between. CDR3 length: 14 amino acids. Germline V gives CDR1 KGHSH, CDR2 LQKENI. The CDR3: CASSPLTRRDQQFF. In nucleotides, the CDR3 is TGTGCCAGCTCACCACTCACCCGGCGGGATCAGCAGTTCTTC.

The chain links TRBV29-1 to TRBJ1-1; D is perhaps TRBD1 (5 bases). Germline loops: CDR1 SQVTM, CDR2 ANQGSEA. V gave up 3 bases and J gave up 4 bases, with 15 bases separating them. The CDR3 length is 14 residues. The CDR3 DNA reads as TGCAGCGTTGAGGATAGGCGCGGGGGCACTGAAGCTTTCTTT. It encodes CSVEDRRGGTEAFF.

The CDR3 protein is CSAMRAGELFF. DNA for the CDR3: TGCAGTGCTATGAGGGCCGGGGAGCTGTTTTTT. The chain combines TRBV20-1 with TRBJ2-2; D is perhaps TRBD2 (5 bases). The length of the CDR3 is 11 residues. Germline CDR1 DFQATT, CDR2 SNEGSKA (reference sequence). V gave up 4 bases and J gave up 6 bases, with 6 bases separating them.

The chain carries TRBV11-2 and TRBJ1-1, with 7 bases matching TRBD1. The germline V gene has CDR1 SGHAT and CDR2 FQNNGV. V trimming: 8 bases; J trimming: 8 bases; junction bases outside the gene matches: 17. The CDR3 is 15 amino acids. The DNA for the CDR3 is TGTGCCAGCTCCCGACCAGGGACAGCTTACTTAGAAGCTTTCTTT. Protein product: CASSRPGTAYLEAFF.

The chain carries TRBV3-1 (or the pseudogene TRBV3-2) and TRBJ1-6; D might be TRBD1 (6 bases). CDR1 is LGHDT, CDR2 YNNKEL, per germline (reference sequence). The CDR3 is made up of 14 amino acids. The V end lost 6 bases, the J end lost 9 bases, and 15 bases lay between the germline ends. For the CDR3, the DNA is TGTGCCAGCAGTCCCCGGGACAACAGTTCACCCCTCCACTTT. Protein product: CASSPRDNSSPLHF.

The chain employs TRBV30 and TRBJ2-1, with a weak D call TRBD2 (8 bases). Germline V lookup: CDR1 GTSNPN, CDR2 SVGIG (reference sequence). V was clipped by 1 base and J by 8 bases, with 21 bases between them. This CDR3 comprises 16 residues. CDR3 coding DNA: TGTGCCTGGAGTGAGGGGGCGGGGGGTAAAAAGGATGAGCAGTTCTTC. Encoded protein: CAWSEGAGGKKDEQFF.

The rearrangement joins TRBV4-1 to TRBJ1-4, with D perhaps TRBD1 (5 bases). CDR3 size: 20 residues. Trimming took off 0 bases at V and 3 bases at J, with 23 bases between the two ends. From germline, CDR1 is MGHRA and CDR2 YSYEKL. The CDR3 DNA follows: TGCGCCAGCAGCCAAGATGCCGGGACGGTCGGGGGAGTATCTAATGAAAAACTGTTTTTT. This gives the protein CASSQDAGTVGGVSNEKLFF.

The rearrangement joins TRBV5-6 to TRBJ2-7; D gene uncertain. Germline lookup yields CDR1 SGHDT and CDR2 YYEEEE. The CDR3 contains 15 residues. V gave up 0 bases and J gave up 3 bases, with 13 bases separating them. CDR3 region: CASSLVSRNYYEQYF. CDR3 in DNA: TGTGCCAGCAGCTTGGTGTCGCGGAATTACTACGAGCAGTACTTC.

The chain is built from TRBV20-1 and TRBJ2-5; D ambiguous. Per germline, CDR1 DFQATT and CDR2 SNEGSKA (reference sequence). Trimming stripped 3 bases from V and 3 bases from J, with 5 bases between. The CDR3 contains 11 residues. As DNA, the CDR3 is TGCAGTGCTAGTACGGAAGAGACCCAGTACTTC. Translated, it gives CSASTEETQYF.

This clone was observed a single time. The chain combines TRBV19 with TRBJ1-6; 7 nucleotides agree with TRBD1. The CDR3 totals 16 residues. V lost 5 bases to trimming and J lost 0 bases; unmatched junction nucleotides: 4. Germline V lookup: CDR1 LNHDA, CDR2 SQIVND (reference sequence). The CDR3 coding sequence is TGTGCCAGTAGTGTGACAGGGAGCTCCTATAATTCACCCCTCCACTTT. It yields the protein CASSVTGSSYNSPLHF.

V gene TRBV2 combines with J gene TRBJ1-1; no firm D call. V gave up 2 bases and J gave up 7 bases, with 11 bases separating them. Germline V gives CDR1 SNHLY, CDR2 FYNNEI. This CDR3 contains 13 residues. CDR3 sequence (DNA): TGTGCCAGCAGTGAACGGGAGAAAGTTGAAGCTTTCTTT. Protein sequence: CASSEREKVEAFF. Full variable domain (rest looked up from reference TRBV2 and TRBJ1-1): EPEVTQTPSHQVTQMGQEVILRCVPISNHLYFYWYRQILGQKVEFLVSFYNNEISEKSEIFDDQFSVERPDGSNFTLKIRSTKLEDSAMYFCASSEREKVEAFFGQGTRLTVV.

This clone was recorded a few times. This chain joins TRBV10-2 and TRBJ2-7; D is ambiguous. CDR3 length equals 11 residues. The germline V gene has CDR1 WSHSY and CDR2 SAAADI. Trimming stripped 6 bases from V and 7 bases from J, with 10 bases between. CDR3 sequence (DNA): TGCGCCAGCAGCGACGAGGAGGAGCAGTACTTC. It specifies CASSDEEEQYF.

The chain uses TRBV2 and TRBJ2-2; 7 nucleotides match TRBD2. The V and J ends lost 4 bases and 4 bases, in that order; junction bases with no gene match: 3. This CDR3 is built from 14 residues. Germline CDR1 SNHLY, CDR2 FYNNEI. The DNA for the CDR3 is TGTGCCAGCAGTGTGCGGGGGTTCACCGGGGAGCTGTTTTTT. Encoded protein: CASSVRGFTGELFF.

The CDR3 loop is CASSMVNIMNTEAFF. The CDR3 bases are TGTGCCAGTAGTATGGTGAACATTATGAACACTGAAGCTTTCTTT. The genes are TRBV19 and TRBJ1-1; D uncertain. The ends were cut back, 3 bases at V and 0 bases at J, with 11 bases in the middle. The germline CDR1 and CDR2 sequences are LNHDA and SQIVND (reference sequence). The CDR3 length is 15 residues.

The rearrangement joins TRBV20-1 to TRBJ2-1; D might be TRBD1 (7 bases). V was trimmed by 6 bases and J by 9 bases, leaving 15 bases between them. The CDR3 length is 12 residues. Germline V gene data show CDR1 as DFQATT and CDR2 as SNEGSKA (reference sequence). DNA of the CDR3: TGCAGTGCCAGTCCAGGGGGGCGTGAGCAGTTCTTC. Translation gives CSASPGGREQFF.

V usage is TRBV21-1 and J usage is TRBJ2-2; TRBD2, as called in the table, went unchecked against the DNA. TRBV21-1 is listed as a pseudogene. The length of the CDR3 is 15 residues. CDR3 in DNA: TGTGCCAGCAGCAAAGGGACGGAGGGGACCGGGGAGCTGTTTTTT. Translation: CASSKGTEGTGELFF.

This chain uses TRBV5-6 with TRBJ2-3; tentatively, D is TRBD2 (5 bases). The germline V and J ends were trimmed by 0 bases and 6 bases, with 14 bases remaining between them. Germline CDR1 and CDR2: SGHDT and YYEEEE. CDR3 length equals 15 residues. The CDR3 is CASSLERGRGDTQYF. DNA of the CDR3: TGTGCCAGCAGCTTGGAACGGGGTAGAGGGGATACGCAGTATTTT.

This clone was picked up a small number of times. The chain employs TRBV4-2 and TRBJ1-2, with TRBD1 identical over 8 bases. The CDR3 runs 16 residues. V gave up 3 bases and J gave up 0 bases; unmatched junction bases: 6. From germline, CDR1 is LGHNA and CDR2 YNFKEQ. For the CDR3, the DNA is TGTGCCAGCAGCCAGGGTATACAGGGGGCTAACTATGGCTACACCTTC. It yields the protein CASSQGIQGANYGYTF.